Following are 28 T cell receptor beta chains from one sample sequenced in a study of low-dose radiotherapy and immunotherapy resistance in tumors. Covering alpha and beta chains, TRAV- and TRBV-specific primers were used for the first-strand cDNA. The authors amplified TCRs for roughly 20 PCR cycles with a constant-region primer and a V-primer adapter. TCRdb processed the reads anew with MiXCR; each CDR3 protein has one entry. The sample lists just over 90,000 distinct CDR3 sequences, under 25% occurring once. The sample's time point: after trial treatment. Treatment described: LDRT plus nivolumab, ipilimumab, low-dose cyclophosphamide and aspirin (RACIN trial). Specimen: PBMCs, collected after low-dose radiotherapy plus immunotherapy. The receptors derive from a female donor with ovarian cancer.

This clonotype was counted ten times or more. V and J are TRBV25-1 and TRBJ1-4; possible D gene TRBD1, 5 bases. V lost 6 bases, J lost 8 bases, and 13 bases lay in between. The CDR3 loop spans 13 amino acids. Germline V gives CDR1 MGHDK, CDR2 SYGVNS. CDR3 in DNA: TGTGCCAGCAGCGAAGAGGGGAGGGAAAAACTGTTTTTT. Translation gives CASSEEGREKLFF.

This clonotype was seen many times. This rearrangement joins TRBV29-1 to TRBJ1-1; D ambiguous. Germline loops: CDR1 SQVTM, CDR2 ANQGSEA. There are 12 residues in the CDR3. V lost 3 bases and J lost 0, with 5 bases in between. CDR3 amino acids: CSVEMMNTEAFF. DNA for the CDR3: TGCAGCGTTGAGATGATGAACACTGAAGCTTTCTTT.

Ten or more counts support this clonotype. This chain uses TRBV7-2 with TRBJ2-1; D is unresolved. Trimming shortened V by 4 bases and J by 11 bases, and 15 bases separated the two germline ends. CDR1 SGHTA and CDR2 FQGNSA come from the germline V gene. The CDR3 contains 13 residues. In DNA, the CDR3 is TGTGCCAGCAGCTCCAGAGCTAGTTATCAGCAGTTCTTC. Its translation: CASSSRASYQQFF.

The rearrangement links TRBV5-1 to TRBJ1-1, with D possibly being TRBD1 (5 bases). The CDR3 spans 16 residues. CDR1 is SGHRS and CDR2 is YFSETQ in the germline V gene. Trimming left V 4 bases short and J 2 bases short, with 18 bases between. CDR3 DNA sequence: TGCGCCAGCAGCCCTGGACTGACGAGGGGAAACACTGAAGCTTTCTTT. This codes for CASSPGLTRGNTEAFF.

This clonotype showed up many times. The chain recombines TRBV7-2 with TRBJ1-2; D unclear. The CDR3 spans 15 residues. Trimming cost V 3 bases and J 3 bases, with 14 bases left between them. In germline, CDR1 is SGHTA, CDR2 FQGNSA. The CDR3, as DNA: TGTGCCAGCAGCTTGACCCCGATGGTCGACTATGGCTACACCTTC. This gives the protein CASSLTPMVDYGYTF. Full variable domain (remainder filled in from reference TRBV7-2 and TRBJ1-2): GAGVSQSPSNKVTEKGKDVELRCDPISGHTALYWYRQSLGQGLEFLIYFQGNSAPDKSGLPSDRFSAERTGGSVSTLTIQRTQQEDSAVYLCASSLTPMVDYGYTFGSGTRLTVV.

This clonotype was counted at least ten times. The V and J genes are TRBV19 and TRBJ1-6; 9 positions match TRBD1. This CDR3 is built from 15 residues. Germline CDR1 is LNHDA and CDR2 is SQIVND (reference sequence). V dropped 4 bases and J dropped 7; count of bases not matched to a gene: 5. CDR3 in amino acids: CASSSRQGGNSPLHF. Here the CDR3 DNA reads TGTGCCAGTAGTAGTCGACAGGGGGGGAATTCACCCCTCCACTTT.

In its sample, this clonotype was seen many times. The chain employs TRBV20-1 and TRBJ2-1; D is possibly TRBD1 or TRBD2 (5 bases each). The germline CDR1 and CDR2 sequences are DFQATT and SNEGSKA (reference sequence). With 0 bases removed from V and 7 bases from J, the gap between germline ends came to 22 bases. This CDR3 spans 17 amino acids. DNA for the CDR3: TGCAGTGCTAGAGAACCGGGACCTGAAGGTTACAGGAATGAGCAGTTCTTC. This encodes CSAREPGPEGYRNEQFF.

With regard to this clonotype: A read error likely explains this, since a far larger clone differs by one base. The chain employs TRBV2 and TRBJ2-1; 8 nucleotides match TRBD2. The V gene end was trimmed by 6 bases and the J gene end by 5 bases; junction bases not matched to a gene: 15. CDR1 and CDR2 from the germline V gene are SNHLY and FYNNEI. The CDR3 covers 17 residues. CDR3 coding DNA: TGTGCCAGCAGCCTCCGGGGGATAGCGGGGTCCCACAATGAGCAGTTCTTC. This codes for CASSLRGIAGSHNEQFF.

At least ten counts were recorded for this clonotype. The chain carries TRBV19 and TRBJ2-3; the match to TRBD2 covers 10 bases. The CDR3 totals 16 residues. The V and J ends lost 5 bases and 4 bases, in that order; junction bases with no gene match: 9. Germline V gene data show CDR1 as LNHDA and CDR2 as SQIVND (reference sequence). CDR3 nucleotide sequence: TGTGCCAGTAGTTCGAGCGGGAGGGCCGTGGCAGATACGCAGTATTTT. Translation: CASSSSGRAVADTQYF.

The J gene is TRBJ1-5, the V gene TRBV28; no reliable D call. CDR1 is MDHEN, CDR2 SYDVKM, per germline. CDR3 length: 14 amino acids. Trimming shortened V by 7 bases and J by 1 base, and 11 bases separated the two germline ends. CDR3 in amino acids: CASTIPRSNQPQHF. The CDR3 nucleotides read TGTGCCAGCACGATCCCCCGGAGCAATCAGCCCCAGCATTTT.

This clonotype has at least ten counts. The genes are TRBV4-1 and TRBJ2-1, with 13 bases fitting TRBD2. V lost 0 bases, J lost 13 bases, and 9 bases stayed unmatched. CDR3 length: 16 amino acids. CDR1 MGHRA and CDR2 YSYEKL come from the germline V gene. CDR3 sequence: CASSQDRTSGGTYQFF. In nucleotides, the CDR3 is TGCGCCAGCAGCCAAGACAGGACTAGCGGGGGTACGTATCAGTTCTTC.

To note about this clonotype: A far larger clone is off by one base, so a read error is likely. The V call is TRBV10-3, the J call TRBJ2-2; 7 nucleotides agree with TRBD1. The CDR3 consists of 16 residues. The germline V gene encodes CDR1 ENHRY and CDR2 SYGVKD. For the CDR3, the DNA is TGTGCCAGCAGTCCCAGGGACAGACTCACCACCGGGGAGCGGTTTTTT. It yields the protein CASSPRDRLTTGERFF.

This rearrangement joins TRBV19 to TRBJ1-2, with D uncertain. The CDR3 sequence is 15 residues long. Germline V gene data show CDR1 as LNHDA and CDR2 as SQIVND (reference sequence). V lost 3 bases, J lost 8 bases, and 19 bases lay in between. The CDR3 DNA is TGTGCCAGTAGTATCCGACCAGAGGGAAGAGCCGGCTACACCTTC. It specifies CASSIRPEGRAGYTF. The full variable domain, in which reference TRBV19 and TRBJ1-2 provide the parts outside the CDR3, is DGGITQSPKYLFRKEGQNVTLSCEQNLNHDAMYWYRQDPGQGLRLIYYSQIVNDFQKGDIAEGYSVSREKKESFPLTVTSAQKNPTAFYLCASSIRPEGRAGYTFGSGTRLTVV.

J is TRBJ1-1 and V is TRBV19; no firm D call. The V end lost 3 bases, the J end lost 3 bases, and 11 bases lay between the germline ends. CDR1 and CDR2 from the germline V gene are LNHDA and SQIVND (reference sequence). This CDR3 has 14 residues. The CDR3 protein is CASSIRPSDTEAFF. The CDR3 region has the DNA TGTGCCAGTAGTATTAGACCGTCGGACACTGAAGCTTTCTTT.

This clonotype has ten or more counts. J is TRBJ2-1 and V is TRBV4-3; possible D gene TRBD1, 6 bases. The length of the CDR3 is 16 residues. Between the trimmed V and J ends, which lost 4 bases and 2 bases, there was a span of 15 bases. Germline CDR1 and CDR2: LGHNA and YSLEER. Here the CDR3 DNA reads TGCGCCAGCAGCCGAGATTACAGGGACGCCTACAATGAGCAGTTCTTC. This codes for CASSRDYRDAYNEQFF.

This clonotype has at least ten counts. The chain uses TRBV5-1 and TRBJ2-1; TRBD1 agrees at 8 bases. With V trimmed by 6 bases and J by 4 bases, 6 bases remained unmatched. The CDR3 runs to 14 residues. Germline CDR1 reads SGHRS; CDR2 reads YFSETQ. The CDR3 region has the DNA TGCGCCAGCACGACAGGGGACCAATACAATGAGCAGTTCTTC. Its translation: CASTTGDQYNEQFF.

This clonotype has more than one count but fewer than ten. The chain couples TRBV5-4 to TRBJ2-4; 9 bases align to TRBD1. The CDR3 is made up of 16 amino acids. V shed 4 bases, J shed 7 bases, and the junction held 12 bases outside the gene matches. Germline CDR1 and CDR2: SGHNT and YYREEE (reference sequence). The CDR3, as DNA: TGTGCCAGCAGCCAGCTGACCGGGACAGGGAAGAACATTCAGTACTTC. It translates to CASSQLTGTGKNIQYF. The whole variable domain, filled in from reference TRBV5-4 and TRBJ2-4, reads ETGVTQSPTHLIKTRGQQVTLRCSSQSGHNTVSWYQQALGQGPQFIFQYYREEENGRGNFPPRFSGLQFPNYSSELNVNALELDDSALYLCASSQLTGTGKNIQYFGAGTRLSVL.

This clonotype was detected ten times or more. Here the CDR3 reads CASSGPGPLEEQYF. Written as DNA, the CDR3 is TGTGCCAGCAGCGGACCGGGACCCCTGGAAGAGCAGTATTTT. The chain recombines TRBV9 with TRBJ2-3; the D call may be TRBD1 or TRBD2 (5 bases each). Germline V gene data show CDR1 as SGDLS and CDR2 as YYNGEE. CDR3 length: 14 amino acids. Between the trimmed V and J ends, which lost 3 bases and 11 bases, there was a span of 19 bases.

This clonotype was seen many times. CDR3 sequence (DNA): TGTGCCAGCAGTCCGCTCAGTAGCGGCGGGGCCCAGTACTTC. It is translated as CASSPLSSGGAQYF. The chain has TRBV27 and TRBJ2-5; weak D call: TRBD2 (6 bases). CDR3 size: 14 residues. CDR1 and CDR2 (germline): MNHEY, SMNVEV (reference sequence). Trimming removed 5 bases at V and 9 bases at J, with 19 bases between.

This clonotype appeared many times. The chain has TRBV7-9 and TRBJ2-1; TRBD1 agrees at 9 bases. There are 13 residues in the CDR3. J was trimmed by 9 bases and V by 5 bases; bases with no gene match: 5. From germline, CDR1 is SEHNR and CDR2 FQNEAQ (reference sequence). The CDR3 here is CASSHPGQGEQFF. CDR3 nucleotide sequence: TGTGCCAGCAGCCACCCGGGACAGGGTGAGCAGTTCTTC.

This clonotype was detected a few times. The rearrangement joins TRBV20-1 to TRBJ2-3; 10 bases fit TRBD2. The germline V gene has CDR1 DFQATT and CDR2 SNEGSKA (reference sequence). J lost 5 bases, V lost 4 bases, and 6 bases had no gene match. The CDR3 is 14 amino acids. CDR3 loop: CSATGLAEIDTQYF. The DNA for the CDR3 is TGCAGTGCTACTGGACTAGCGGAGATAGATACGCAGTATTTT.

This clonotype showed up many times. The V call is TRBV7-9, the J call TRBJ1-1; 10 positions agree with TRBD1. The CDR3 has 14 amino acids. V gave up 3 bases and J gave up 5 bases; unmatched junction bases: 3. Germline V gene data show CDR1 as SEHNR and CDR2 as FQNEAQ (reference sequence). In nucleotides, the CDR3 is TGTGCCAGCAGCTTTGGACAGGGGGGAACTGAAGCTTTCTTT. This translates into CASSFGQGGTEAFF.

This clonotype has at least ten counts. V usage is TRBV2 and J usage is TRBJ2-3, with TRBD1 matching over 7 bases. CDR1 is SNHLY, CDR2 FYNNEI, per germline. V shed 3 bases, J shed 9 bases, and the junction held 21 bases outside the gene matches. The CDR3 is 18 residues long. The CDR3 nucleotides read TGTGCCAGCAGTGAGGGGTCCACGGGACAGAGAGCATCGGGGACGCAGTATTTT. Translating gives CASSEGSTGQRASGTQYF.

There are many counts of this clonotype. V and J are TRBV28 and TRBJ2-7; 7 bases map to TRBD1. Trimming took 5 bases from V and 0 from J; bases not matched to a gene: 10. Per germline, CDR1 MDHEN and CDR2 SYDVKM. The CDR3 has 16 amino acids. The CDR3: CASSPRDRISSYEQYF. The CDR3 coding sequence is TGTGCCAGCAGTCCCAGGGACAGAATTAGCTCCTACGAGCAGTACTTC.

The chain uses TRBV15 and TRBJ2-5; possible D gene TRBD1, 6 bases. V was pared by 1 base and J by 4 bases, with 13 bases between. The CDR3 length is 15 residues. Germline-derived CDR1 and CDR2 are LNHNV and YYDKDF (reference sequence). The DNA of the CDR3 is TGTGCCACCAGCAGAGCCCCAGGACAGACAGAGACCCAGTACTTC. It yields the protein CATSRAPGQTETQYF. Complete variable domain (other parts from reference TRBV15 and TRBJ2-5): DAMVIQNPRYQVTQFGKPVTLSCSQTLNHNVMYWYQQKSSQAPKLLFHYYDKDFNNEADTPDNFQSRRPNTSFCFLDIRSPGLGDTAMYLCATSRAPGQTETQYFGPGTRLLVL.

This clonotype was counted at least ten times. This chain connects TRBV20-1 to TRBJ1-1, with D unclear. The CDR3 is 15 residues long. Germline lookup yields CDR1 DFQATT and CDR2 SNEGSKA (reference sequence). V was clipped by 7 bases and J by 0 bases, with 18 bases between them. The chain's CDR3 is CSVARAMVMNTEAFF. The CDR3 bases are TGCAGTGTCGCCAGAGCTATGGTCATGAACACTGAAGCTTTCTTT.

The chain links TRBV29-1 to TRBJ2-2; D perhaps matches TRBD2 (6 bases). V was cut by 2 bases and J by 0 bases, with 7 bases left in between. CDR1 SQVTM and CDR2 ANQGSEA come from the germline V gene. The CDR3 is 14 residues long. CDR3 DNA: TGCAGCGTTGAACTAGCGACGAACACCGGGGAGCTGTTTTTT. Protein: CSVELATNTGELFF.

This clonotype was counted many times. V and J are TRBV9 and TRBJ1-2, with a possible D match to TRBD1 (6 bases). This CDR3 region has 14 residues. Germline assignment: CDR1 SGDLS and CDR2 YYNGEE. V was pared by 0 bases and J by 7 bases, with 13 bases between. The DNA of the CDR3 is TGTGCCAGCAGCGTAGTAGGGGGAGTGGGTGGCTACACCTTC. This encodes CASSVVGGVGGYTF.